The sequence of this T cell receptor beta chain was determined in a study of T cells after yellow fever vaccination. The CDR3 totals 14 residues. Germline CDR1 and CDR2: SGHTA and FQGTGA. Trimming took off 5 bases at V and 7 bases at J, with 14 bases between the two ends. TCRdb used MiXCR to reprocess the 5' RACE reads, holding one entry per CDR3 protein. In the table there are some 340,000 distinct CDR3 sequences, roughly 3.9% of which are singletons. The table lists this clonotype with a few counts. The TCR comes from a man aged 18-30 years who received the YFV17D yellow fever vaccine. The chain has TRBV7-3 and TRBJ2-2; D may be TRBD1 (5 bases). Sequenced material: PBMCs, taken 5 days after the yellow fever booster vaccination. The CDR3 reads CASSPGLTGGELFF. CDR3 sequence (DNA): TGTGCCAGCAGCCCCGGGCTTACAGGCGGGGAGCTGTTTTTT.